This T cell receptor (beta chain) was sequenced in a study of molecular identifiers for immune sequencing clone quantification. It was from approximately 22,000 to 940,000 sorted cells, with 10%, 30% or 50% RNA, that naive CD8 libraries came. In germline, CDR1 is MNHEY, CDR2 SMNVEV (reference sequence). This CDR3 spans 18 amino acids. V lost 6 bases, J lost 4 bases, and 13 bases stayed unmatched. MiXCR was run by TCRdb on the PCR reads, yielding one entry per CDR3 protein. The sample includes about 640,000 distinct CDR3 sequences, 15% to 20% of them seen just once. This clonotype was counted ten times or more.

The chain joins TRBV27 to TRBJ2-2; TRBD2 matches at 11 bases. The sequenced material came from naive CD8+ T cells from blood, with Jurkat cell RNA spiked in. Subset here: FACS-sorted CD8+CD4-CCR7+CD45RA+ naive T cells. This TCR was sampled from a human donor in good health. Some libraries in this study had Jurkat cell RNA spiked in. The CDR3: CASSPTHASGGSTGELFF. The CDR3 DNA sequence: TGTGCCAGCAGCCCAACCCACGCTAGCGGGGGGTCCACCGGGGAGCTGTTTTTT.